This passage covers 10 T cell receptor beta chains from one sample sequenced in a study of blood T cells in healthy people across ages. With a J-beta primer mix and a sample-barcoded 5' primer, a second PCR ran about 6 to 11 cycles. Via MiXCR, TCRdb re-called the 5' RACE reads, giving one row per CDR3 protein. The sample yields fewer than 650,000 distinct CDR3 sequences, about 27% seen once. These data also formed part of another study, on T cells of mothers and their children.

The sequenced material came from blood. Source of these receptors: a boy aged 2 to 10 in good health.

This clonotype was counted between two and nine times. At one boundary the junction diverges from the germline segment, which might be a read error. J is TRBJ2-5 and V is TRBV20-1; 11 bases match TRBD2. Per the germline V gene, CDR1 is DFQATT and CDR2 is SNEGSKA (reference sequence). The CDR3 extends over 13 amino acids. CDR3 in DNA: TGCCGTGCTAGCGGGGGGATTCAAGAGACCCAGTACTTC. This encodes CRASGGIQETQYF.

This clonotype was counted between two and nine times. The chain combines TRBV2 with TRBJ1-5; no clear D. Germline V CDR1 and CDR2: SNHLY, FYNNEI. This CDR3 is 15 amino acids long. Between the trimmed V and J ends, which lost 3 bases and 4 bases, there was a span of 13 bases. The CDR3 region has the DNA TGTGCCAGCAGTGAGGAAGACGGCCGAAATCAGCCCCAGCATTTT. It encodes CASSEEDGRNQPQHF.

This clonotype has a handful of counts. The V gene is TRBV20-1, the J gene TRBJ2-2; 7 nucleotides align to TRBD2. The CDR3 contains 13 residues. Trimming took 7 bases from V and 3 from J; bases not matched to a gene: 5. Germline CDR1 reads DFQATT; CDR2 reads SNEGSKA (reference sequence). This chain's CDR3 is CSVGTTYTGELFF. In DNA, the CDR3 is TGCAGTGTGGGGACTACATACACCGGGGAGCTGTTTTTT.

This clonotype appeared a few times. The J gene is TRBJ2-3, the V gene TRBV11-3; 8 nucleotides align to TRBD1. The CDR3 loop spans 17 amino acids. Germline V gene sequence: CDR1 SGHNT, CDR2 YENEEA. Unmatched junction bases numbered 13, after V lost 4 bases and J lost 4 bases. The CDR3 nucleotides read TGTGCCAGCAGCTCGGGGACAGGCCAGTCGGTGTCAGATACGCAGTATTTT. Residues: CASSSGTGQSVSDTQYF.

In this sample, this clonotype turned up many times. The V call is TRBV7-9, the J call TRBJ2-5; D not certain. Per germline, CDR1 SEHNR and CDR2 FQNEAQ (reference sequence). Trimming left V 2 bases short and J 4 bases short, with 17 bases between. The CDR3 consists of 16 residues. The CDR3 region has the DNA TGTGCCAGCAGCTTAACGAGTAACAGAATGGGAGAGACCCAGTACTTC. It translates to CASSLTSNRMGETQYF. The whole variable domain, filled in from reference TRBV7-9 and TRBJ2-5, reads DTGVSQNPRHKITKRGQNVTFRCDPISEHNRLYWYRQTLGQGPEFLTYFQNEAQLEKSRLLSDRFSAERPKGSFSTLEIQRTEQGDSAMYLCASSLTSNRMGETQYFGPGTRLLVL.

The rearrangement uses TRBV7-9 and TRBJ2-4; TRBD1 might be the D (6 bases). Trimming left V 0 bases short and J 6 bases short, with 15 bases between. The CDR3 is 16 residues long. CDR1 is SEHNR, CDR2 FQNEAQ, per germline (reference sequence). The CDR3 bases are TGTGCCAGCAGCTTAGCGATTACGGGACAACCAAACATTCAGTACTTC. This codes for CASSLAITGQPNIQYF. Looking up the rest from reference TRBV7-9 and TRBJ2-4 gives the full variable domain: DTGVSQNPRHKITKRGQNVTFRCDPISEHNRLYWYRQTLGQGPEFLTYFQNEAQLEKSRLLSDRFSAERPKGSFSTLEIQRTEQGDSAMYLCASSLAITGQPNIQYFGAGTRLSVL.

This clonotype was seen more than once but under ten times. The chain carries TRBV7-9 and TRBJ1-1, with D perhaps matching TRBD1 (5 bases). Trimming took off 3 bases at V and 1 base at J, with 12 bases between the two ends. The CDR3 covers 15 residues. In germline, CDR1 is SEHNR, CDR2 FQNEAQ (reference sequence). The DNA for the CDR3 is TGTGCCAGCAGCTTCGCCGGGACTCCGAACACTGAAGCTTTCTTT. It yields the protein CASSFAGTPNTEAFF.

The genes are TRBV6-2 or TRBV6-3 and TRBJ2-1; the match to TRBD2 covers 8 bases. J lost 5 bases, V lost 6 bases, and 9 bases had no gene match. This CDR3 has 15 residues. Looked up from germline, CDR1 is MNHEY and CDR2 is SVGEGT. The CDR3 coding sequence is TGTGCCAGCAGCCAACTAGCGGTTCCGGACAATGAGCAGTTCTTC. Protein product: CASSQLAVPDNEQFF.

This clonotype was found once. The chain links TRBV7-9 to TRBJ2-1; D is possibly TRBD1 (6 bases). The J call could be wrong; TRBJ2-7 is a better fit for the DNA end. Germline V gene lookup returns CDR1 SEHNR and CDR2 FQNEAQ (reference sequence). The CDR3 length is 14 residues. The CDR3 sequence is CASRNWDKPYEQYF. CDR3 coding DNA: TGTGCCAGCAGGAACTGGGACAAGCCCTACGAGCAGTACTTC.

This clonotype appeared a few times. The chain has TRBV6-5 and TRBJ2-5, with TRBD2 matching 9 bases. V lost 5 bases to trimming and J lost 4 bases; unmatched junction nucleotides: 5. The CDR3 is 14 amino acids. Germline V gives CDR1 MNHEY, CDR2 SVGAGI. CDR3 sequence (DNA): TGTGCCAGCAGTGGGCGGGGGGGATCAGAGACCCAGTACTTC. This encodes CASSGRGGSETQYF.